This section outlines one T cell receptor beta chain sequence together with its context. Its antigen is still unknown. The ends were cut back, 2 bases at V and 4 bases at J, with 19 bases in the middle. Germline loops: CDR1 SGHDT, CDR2 YYEEEE. This CDR3 comprises 17 residues. Generated by immunoSEQ multiplex PCR, the TCRdb table keeps only in-frame clones and is missing some. The sample includes about 520,000 clones, 60% to 80% of them seen just once. The data stem from a study of shared clonotypes between healthy human individuals. Broader study findings: An effect of sequencing depth on clonotype sharing among donors was expected.

The sequence was collected from a woman between 40 and 55 years old in good health. Some clones in this sample may be carry-over from other donors' samples. The source material was PBMCs. This chain links TRBV5-6 with TRBJ2-1; D possibly uses TRBD1 or TRBD2 (5 bases each). The CDR3 bases are TGTGCCAGCAGCTTTCTCGGGACCCCAGCCAAGTACAATGAGCAGTTCTTC. Protein: CASSFLGTPAKYNEQFF. Full variable domain (missing parts from reference TRBV5-6 and TRBJ2-1): DAGVTQSPTHLIKTRGQQVTLRCSPKSGHDTVSWYQQALGQGPQFIFQYYEEEERQRGNFPDRFSGHQFPNYSSELNVNALLLGDSALYLCASSFLGTPAKYNEQFFGPGTRLTVL.